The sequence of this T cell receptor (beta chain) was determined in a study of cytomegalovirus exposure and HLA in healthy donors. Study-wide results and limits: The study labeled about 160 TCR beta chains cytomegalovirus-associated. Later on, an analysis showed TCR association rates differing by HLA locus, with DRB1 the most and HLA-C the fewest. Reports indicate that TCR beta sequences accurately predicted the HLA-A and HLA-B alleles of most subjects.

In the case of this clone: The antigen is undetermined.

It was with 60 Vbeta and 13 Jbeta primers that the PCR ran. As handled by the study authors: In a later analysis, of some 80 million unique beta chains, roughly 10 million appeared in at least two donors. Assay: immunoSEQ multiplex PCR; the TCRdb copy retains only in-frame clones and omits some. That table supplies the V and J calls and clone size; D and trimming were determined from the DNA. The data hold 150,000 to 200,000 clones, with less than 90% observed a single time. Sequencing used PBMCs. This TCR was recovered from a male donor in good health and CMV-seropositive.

The CDR3 DNA sequence: TGCGCCAGCAGCTTGGAACGACAGTATGAAGCTTTCTTT. Translating gives CASSLERQYEAFF. J is TRBJ1-1 and V is TRBV5-1, with D perhaps TRBD1 (5 bases). Germline loops: CDR1 SGHRS, CDR2 YFSETQ. V gave up 0 bases and J gave up 7 bases, with 10 bases separating them. This CDR3 is built from 13 residues.